The T cell receptor beta chain described here comes from a study of cytomegalovirus exposure and HLA in healthy donors. Overall study results and limits: In a later analysis, TCR beta V- and J-gene trimming showed a link to a missense DCLRE1C variant.

Trimming shortened V by 9 bases and J by 7 bases, and 13 bases separated the two germline ends. The CDR3 runs to 11 residues. Germline V lookup: CDR1 SGHTA, CDR2 FQGTGA. This clone was counted once. Its cognate antigen is unknown. PCR amplification relied on 60 Vbeta primers (plus 13 Jbeta primers). Per the original data handling: A later analysis tallied tens of millions of unique TCR beta chains, some 12 million of them shared. Repertoires were generated with immunoSEQ multiplex PCR, while TCRdb's copy carries only in-frame clones and drops some. V, J and clone size are taken as reported in that table, and D and trimming were inferred from the DNA itself. Among about 120,000 clones listed, approximately 75% were seen once.

The source of this sequence is a man younger than 40 in good health and CMV-seronegative. J is TRBJ2-7 and V is TRBV7-3, with D possibly matching TRBD2 (5 bases). Sequencing was done on a sample of PBMCs. CDR3 loop: CARRAGYEQYF. CDR3 coding DNA: TGTGCCAGGAGGGCCGGTTATGAGCAGTACTTC.